This passage covers 14 T cell receptor beta chains from one sample sequenced in a study of T cell repertoires in cytomegalovirus infection. MiXCR, run by TCRdb on the reads, gives a single entry per CDR3 protein. The data show about 300,000 distinct CDR3 sequences, around 10% seen once. The sequenced material came from PBMCs. These TCRs come from a human donor in good health (CMV status not recorded). Some clones in this sample may be carry-over from other donors' samples.

This clonotype was seen repeatedly, ten times or more. This sequence joins TRBV7-2 and TRBJ1-2; 7 bases are shared with TRBD1. The CDR3 runs to 15 residues. The V and J ends lost 4 bases and 0 bases, in that order; junction bases with no gene match: 5. Germline CDR1 is SGHTA and CDR2 is FQGNSA. The DNA for the CDR3 is TGTGCCAGCAGCTCCCGACAGGGTGCTAACTATGGCTACACCTTC. Translation gives CASSSRQGANYGYTF.

The chain recombines TRBV6-1 with TRBJ1-1; D is uncertain. V lost 0 bases, J lost 0 bases, and 11 bases lay in between. This CDR3 is 16 amino acids long. The V gene's germline CDR1 is MNHNS and CDR2 SASEGT. The CDR3: CASSEALPGMNTEAFF. The CDR3, as DNA: TGTGCCAGCAGTGAAGCGCTTCCAGGTATGAACACTGAAGCTTTCTTT.

Notes on this clonotype: A read error may be the cause here, since a much bigger clone is one base away. The genes are TRBV12-3 or TRBV12-4 and TRBJ1-1; D not resolved. The V and J ends lost 3 bases and 7 bases respectively, with 9 bases between them. There are 12 residues in the CDR3. DNA for the CDR3: TGTGCCAGCAGTTTCAACGTAAATGAAGCTTTCTTT. Protein product: CASSFNVNEAFF.

The chain has TRBV29-1 and TRBJ2-5; D is undetermined. V was trimmed by 2 bases and J by 2 bases, leaving 9 bases between them. This CDR3 spans 13 amino acids. The germline CDR1 and CDR2 sequences are SQVTM and ANQGSEA. This CDR3 reads CSVERSTQETQYF. CDR3 DNA: TGCAGCGTTGAAAGGTCTACACAAGAGACCCAGTACTTC.

In this sample, this clonotype turned up a few times. The chain has TRBV18 and TRBJ2-3, with D perhaps TRBD1 (6 bases). The V end was cut by 0 bases, the J end by 4 bases, with 14 bases between. From germline, CDR1 is KGHSH and CDR2 LQKENI. CDR3 length: 16 residues. The CDR3 is CASSPPGHDLADTQYF. The CDR3 DNA is TGTGCCAGCTCACCACCGGGACACGATCTCGCAGATACGCAGTATTTT.

The rearrangement uses TRBV20-1 and TRBJ1-1; TRBD1 agrees at 7 bases. Germline loops: CDR1 DFQATT, CDR2 SNEGSKA (reference sequence). The CDR3 covers 16 residues. With V trimmed by 0 bases and J by 4 bases, 11 bases remained unmatched. The CDR3 is CSARDSFRGLGTEAFF. The CDR3, as DNA: TGCAGTGCTAGAGATAGTTTTAGGGGGCTTGGCACTGAAGCTTTCTTT.

Only a few counts were recorded for this clonotype. The V call is TRBV18, the J call TRBJ1-5, with a possible D match to TRBD1 (5 bases). The length of the CDR3 is 16 residues. Trimming left V 5 bases short and J 4 bases short, with 18 bases between. The germline V gene encodes CDR1 KGHSH and CDR2 LQKENI. This CDR3 reads CASSESEGWGNQPQHF. The CDR3 coding sequence is TGTGCCAGCTCAGAGTCGGAGGGATGGGGGAATCAGCCCCAGCATTTT.

The rearrangement uses TRBV27 and TRBJ1-1, with D tentatively TRBD1 (5 bases). CDR1 is MNHEY, CDR2 SMNVEV, per germline (reference sequence). Trimming stripped 0 bases from V and 2 bases from J, with 13 bases between. The length of the CDR3 is 16 residues. The DNA for the CDR3 is TGTGCCAGCAGTTTATCCCGGGGGTTCTCTAACACTGAAGCTTTCTTT. Protein product: CASSLSRGFSNTEAFF.

This clonotype was seen at least ten times. The chain is built from TRBV6-2 or TRBV6-3 and TRBJ1-5; D is unclear. Trimming stripped 5 bases from V and 2 bases from J, with 16 bases between. This CDR3 is 16 amino acids long. Looked up from germline, CDR1 is MNHEY and CDR2 is SVGEGT. CDR3 sequence reads: CASSLRPHRRNQPQHF. The CDR3 region has the DNA TGTGCCAGCAGTCTTCGACCCCATCGCCGCAATCAGCCCCAGCATTTT.

The table lists this clonotype with a few counts. The chain has TRBV2 and TRBJ2-3; no reliable D call. The germline V gene has CDR1 SNHLY and CDR2 FYNNEI. The CDR3 consists of 11 residues. The ends were cut back, 7 bases at V and 6 bases at J, with 8 bases in the middle. The CDR3 loop is CASKSFDTQYF. The CDR3 DNA sequence: TGTGCCAGCAAATCCTTCGATACGCAGTATTTT.

This clonotype was counted ten times or more. This chain joins TRBV7-9 and TRBJ2-3; possible D gene TRBD2, 6 bases. Germline CDR1 and CDR2: SEHNR and FQNEAQ (reference sequence). The CDR3 has 13 residues. Between the trimmed V and J ends, which lost 5 bases and 2 bases, there was a span of 8 bases. The CDR3 DNA reads TGTGCCAGCAGCAGGAGGGACACAGATACGCAGTATTTT. The encoded protein is CASSRRDTDTQYF.

This clonotype was seen at least ten times. This sequence joins TRBV28 and TRBJ2-6; tentatively, D is TRBD2 (5 bases). The CDR3 runs 15 residues. V lost 5 bases and J 0 bases, leaving 8 bases between the germline ends. Germline V lookup: CDR1 MDHEN, CDR2 SYDVKM. The CDR3 DNA reads TGTGCCAGCAGTATACGGGGCTCTGGGGCCAACGTCCTGACTTTC. It yields the protein CASSIRGSGANVLTF.

The V gene is TRBV7-6, the J gene TRBJ2-7, with TRBD2 as a possible D gene (6 bases). Trimming cost V 0 bases and J 3 bases, with 12 bases left between them. Looked up from germline, CDR1 is SGHVS and CDR2 is FNYEAQ. CDR3 size: 15 residues. CDR3 residues: CASSLAEGGGYEQYF. The DNA of the CDR3 is TGTGCCAGCAGCTTAGCGGAGGGAGGAGGCTACGAGCAGTACTTC.

This clonotype came up many times. The rearrangement joins TRBV7-8 to TRBJ2-2; no firm D call. The CDR3 sequence is 11 residues long. Looked up from germline, CDR1 is SGHVS and CDR2 is FQNEAQ. V was pared by 1 base and J by 7 bases, with 1 base between. The CDR3 reads CASSLDGELFF. The CDR3 DNA sequence: TGTGCCAGCAGCTTAGACGGGGAGCTGTTTTTT.